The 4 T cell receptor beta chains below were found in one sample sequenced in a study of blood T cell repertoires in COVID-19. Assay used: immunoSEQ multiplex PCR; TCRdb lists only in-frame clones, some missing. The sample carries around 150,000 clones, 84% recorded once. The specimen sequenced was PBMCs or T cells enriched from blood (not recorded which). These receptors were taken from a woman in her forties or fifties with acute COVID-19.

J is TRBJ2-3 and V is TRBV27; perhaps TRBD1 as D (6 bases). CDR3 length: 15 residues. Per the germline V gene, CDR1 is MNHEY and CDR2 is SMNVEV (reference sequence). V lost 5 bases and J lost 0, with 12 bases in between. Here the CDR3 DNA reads TGTGCCAGCAGTGTGATCCAGGGGAGCACAGATACGCAGTATTTT. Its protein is CASSVIQGSTDTQYF.

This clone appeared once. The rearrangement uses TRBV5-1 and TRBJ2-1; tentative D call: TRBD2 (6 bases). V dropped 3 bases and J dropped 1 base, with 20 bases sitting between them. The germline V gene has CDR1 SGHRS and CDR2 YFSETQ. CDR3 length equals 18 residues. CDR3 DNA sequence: TGCGCCAGCAGCTACGGGCTAGCCGGGAGACGGTCCTACAATGAGCAGTTCTTC. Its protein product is CASSYGLAGRRSYNEQFF.

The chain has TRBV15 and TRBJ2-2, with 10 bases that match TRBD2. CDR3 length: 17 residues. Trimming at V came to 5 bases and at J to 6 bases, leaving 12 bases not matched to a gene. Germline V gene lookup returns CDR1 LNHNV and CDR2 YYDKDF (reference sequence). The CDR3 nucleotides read TGTGCCACCAGCGGCCCCCTTAGCGGGAGGACCGCCGGGGAGCTGTTTTTT. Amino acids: CATSGPLSGRTAGELFF.

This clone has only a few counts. Here the CDR3 reads CASSQRRGSGSLGEQYF. CDR3 coding DNA: TGTGCCAGCAGCCAAAGGCGGGGGAGCGGAAGCTTAGGCGAGCAGTACTTC. This chain links TRBV7-2 with TRBJ2-7; 7 nucleotides align to TRBD2. Trimming took 5 bases from V and 6 from J; bases not matched to a gene: 19. The CDR3 contains 17 residues. The germline CDR1 and CDR2 sequences are SGHTA and FQGNSA. The full variable domain, with the rest looked up from reference TRBV7-2 and TRBJ2-7, is GAGVSQSPSNKVTEKGKDVELRCDPISGHTALYWYRQSLGQGLEFLIYFQGNSAPDKSGLPSDRFSAERTGGSVSTLTIQRTQQEDSAVYLCASSQRRGSGSLGEQYFGPGTRLTVT.